The 16 T cell receptor beta chains below come from one sample, sequenced in a study of shared clonotypes between healthy human individuals (dated by TCRdb to 2019 to 2021). CD8 naive samples consisted of CD45RO-negative cells that were positively selected for CCR7, yielding a CD45RA+CCR7+ population without TemRA cells. The receptor library was made with the immunoSEQ multiplex PCR assay. TCRdb mirrors the immuneACCESS table, restricted to in-frame sequences. Some clones are absent from its copies; in checked studies, under half trace to an unresolved V gene, and the reason for the others is unknown. This sample is represented by about 2.2 million clones; about 93% of them were singletons. About 1.5% of the sample lies in the top ten. Specimen: naive CD8+ T cells from PBMCs. What the cell subset or site label conveys for this sample: CD45RA+CCR7+. The receptors were gathered from a man between 18 and 29 years old in good health. Some clones in this sample may be carry-over from other donors' samples.

This chain joins TRBV9 and TRBJ2-7; possible D gene TRBD2, 6 bases. The CDR3 is 13 amino acids. CDR1 and CDR2 from the germline V gene are SGDLS and YYNGEE. V lost 3 bases to trimming and J lost 3 bases, with 10 bases between them. The CDR3 nucleotides are TGTGCCAGCAGCGCGGACGGGAGCTACGAGCAGTACTTC. It encodes CASSADGSYEQYF. Variable domain in full (rest from reference TRBV9 and TRBJ2-7): DSGVTQTPKHLITATGQRVTLRCSPRSGDLSVYWYQQSLDQGLQFLIQYYNGEERAKGNILERFSAQQFPDLHSELNLSSLELGDSALYFCASSADGSYEQYFGPGTRLTVT.

This sequence joins TRBV7-9 and TRBJ1-2; D unresolved. This CDR3 region has 13 residues. V was pared by 3 bases and J by 4 bases, with 9 bases between. Looked up from germline, CDR1 is SEHNR and CDR2 is FQNEAQ (reference sequence). CDR3 loop: CASSFGTPYGYTF. In nucleotides, the CDR3 is TGTGCCAGCAGCTTTGGTACGCCCTATGGCTACACCTTC.

The J gene is TRBJ2-5, the V gene TRBV5-1; 11 bases agree with TRBD1. This CDR3 is 15 amino acids long. The V segment lost 4 bases and the J segment 4 bases; nucleotides outside the gene matches: 6. Germline values: CDR1 SGHRS, CDR2 YFSETQ. The CDR3 region has the DNA TGCGCCAGCAGCGCTGGGACAGGGGGAGGAGAGACCCAGTACTTC. Encoded protein: CASSAGTGGGETQYF.

This clone was seen a handful of times. The CDR3 DNA is TGCGCCAGCAGCGAGGACGGCTACGAGCAGTACTTC. It codes for CASSEDGYEQYF. J is TRBJ2-7 and V is TRBV5-1; the D is unclear. Germline assignment: CDR1 SGHRS and CDR2 YFSETQ. The CDR3 is made up of 12 amino acids. The V end was cut by 4 bases, the J end by 3 bases, with 8 bases between.

In its sample, this clone was seen a few times. The chain uses TRBV19 and TRBJ1-5; D remains unclear. The germline V and J ends were trimmed by 4 bases and 6 bases, with 10 bases remaining between them. The CDR3 contains 13 residues. Germline V lookup: CDR1 LNHDA, CDR2 SQIVND (reference sequence). CDR3 sequence: CASSKGPGQPQHF. For the CDR3, the DNA is TGTGCCAGTAGTAAAGGACCGGGTCAGCCCCAGCATTTT.

The CDR3 loop reads CASSPLSAGVYEQYF. The CDR3 coding sequence is TGTGCCAGCAGCCCCCTATCTGCGGGAGTCTACGAGCAGTACTTC. The chain is built from TRBV9 and TRBJ2-7, with 7 bases aligning to TRBD2. Looked up from germline, CDR1 is SGDLS and CDR2 is YYNGEE. The V and J ends lost 4 bases and 3 bases, in that order; junction bases with no gene match: 10. CDR3 size: 15 residues.

This clone has more than one count but fewer than ten. This chain joins TRBV6-5 and TRBJ1-1; 10 nucleotides agree with TRBD1. Germline loops: CDR1 MNHEY, CDR2 SVGAGI. The CDR3 is made up of 14 amino acids. Germline trimming cut 6 bases from V and 4 bases from J; bases unmatched to any gene: 5. CDR3 amino acids: CASSRDRGLTEAFF. For the CDR3, the DNA is TGTGCCAGCAGCCGAGACAGGGGGCTCACTGAAGCTTTCTTT.

The genes are TRBV28 and TRBJ2-5; TRBD1 agrees at 8 bases. The CDR3 is 14 amino acids. CDR1 is MDHEN, CDR2 SYDVKM, per germline. Trimming at V came to 5 bases and at J to 2 bases, leaving 4 bases not matched to a gene. Here the CDR3 reads CASSARTGQETQYF. CDR3 DNA: TGTGCCAGCAGTGCACGGACAGGGCAAGAGACCCAGTACTTC.

The count of this clone is one. The same CDR3 can be traced to other DNA sequences in this sample. This chain uses TRBV9 with TRBJ1-5; TRBD1 might be the D (5 bases). This CDR3 has 14 amino acids. Germline CDR1 and CDR2: SGDLS and YYNGEE. The V gene lost 3 bases and the J gene lost 1 base, with 8 bases spanning the gap. DNA of the CDR3: TGTGCCAGCAGCGCCTCAGGGAGCAATCAGCCCCAGCATTTT. It codes for CASSASGSNQPQHF.

V is TRBV28 and J is TRBJ2-1; D might be TRBD1 (6 bases). Looked up from germline, CDR1 is MDHEN and CDR2 is SYDVKM. Trimming stripped 10 bases from V and 0 bases from J, with 13 bases between. This CDR3 comprises 14 residues. DNA for the CDR3: TGTGCCACCTCAGGGGTGAGCTCCTACAATGAGCAGTTCTTC. Its protein is CATSGVSSYNEQFF.

The DNA of the CDR3 is TGTGCCAGCAGCCCTATACGGGGGAGCAATCAGCCCCAGCATTTT. Residues: CASSPIRGSNQPQHF. The V and J genes are TRBV6-1 and TRBJ1-5; D might be TRBD1 (5 bases). From germline, CDR1 is MNHNS and CDR2 SASEGT. Trimming took 6 bases from V and 1 from J, leaving 13 bases between them. The CDR3 runs 15 residues.

The V and J genes are TRBV5-1 and TRBJ1-1, with 7 bases aligning to TRBD1. CDR1 is SGHRS, CDR2 YFSETQ, per germline. Trimming at V came to 3 bases and at J to 1 base, leaving 6 bases not matched to a gene. This CDR3 is built from 15 residues. The CDR3 sequence is CASSSEGQRNTEAFF. The CDR3 bases are TGCGCCAGCAGCTCAGAGGGACAGCGGAACACTGAAGCTTTCTTT.

The gene calls are TRBV27 and TRBJ2-3; D may be TRBD1 or TRBD2 (5 bases each). Germline loops: CDR1 MNHEY, CDR2 SMNVEV (reference sequence). This CDR3 has 16 amino acids. The V end was cut by 3 bases, the J end by 1 base, with 14 bases between. The CDR3 sequence is CASSFLGTYGTDTQYF. The CDR3, as DNA: TGTGCCAGCAGTTTTTTGGGGACCTACGGCACAGATACGCAGTATTTT.

The chain links TRBV4-2 to TRBJ1-2; tentative D call: TRBD1 (6 bases). V shed 3 bases and J shed 3 bases, with 17 bases lying between them. Germline V gene lookup returns CDR1 LGHNA and CDR2 YNFKEQ. This CDR3 is 16 amino acids long. The CDR3 sequence: CASSHLKDSAYYGYTF. DNA for the CDR3: TGTGCCAGCAGCCATCTAAAGGACAGTGCTTACTATGGCTACACCTTC.

The CDR3 sequence is CASISEWEGRETQYF. The CDR3 coding sequence is TGTGCCAGCATTAGTGAGTGGGAGGGCCGGGAGACCCAGTACTTC. The gene calls are TRBV25-1 and TRBJ2-5, with 7 bases lining up with TRBD2. CDR1 and CDR2 (germline): MGHDK, SYGVNS. The V segment lost 7 bases and the J segment 5 bases; nucleotides outside the gene matches: 13. This CDR3 is 15 amino acids long.

The rearrangement links TRBV27 to TRBJ1-1, with 10 bases identical to TRBD1. The CDR3 sequence is 14 residues long. After removal of 3 bases from V and 7 bases from J, the junction contained 5 bases not matched to a gene. Germline CDR1 MNHEY, CDR2 SMNVEV (reference sequence). The CDR3 is CASSFLGTGDEAFF. In nucleotides, the CDR3 is TGTGCCAGCAGTTTCCTCGGGACAGGGGATGAAGCTTTCTTT.